This T cell receptor beta chain stems from a study of OX40 agonist ivuxolimab in advanced cancers. This CDR3 is built from 15 residues. The V end lost 0 bases, the J end lost 2 bases, and 11 bases lay between the germline ends. CDR1 is SGHAT, CDR2 FQNNGV, per germline. Findings and caveats of the study: Some of the nonresponding patients also showed low levels of normalized T-cell clonal expansion.

Method: immunoSEQ multiplex PCR; TCRdb's copy keeps in-frame clones and lacks some. The data show 20,000 or so clones, over 70% seen once. The sampling schedule covered blood at baseline, cycle 4 day 1, and cycle 7 day 1. This clone was counted a single time. The antigen remains unidentified. The material sequenced was CD4+ or CD8+ T cells sorted from blood, taken in a trial of the OX40 agonist ivuxolimab. The chain carries TRBV11-2 and TRBJ2-7; TRBD2 might be the D (7 bases). This TCR derives from an adult with an advanced solid tumor such as melanoma, head and neck, liver or kidney cancer. The CDR3 region has the DNA TGTGCCAGCAGCTTAGAGGGGGGGCCTACCTACGAGCAGTACTTC. It encodes CASSLEGGPTYEQYF.